Sequencing of this T cell receptor (beta chain) was carried out in a study of cytomegalovirus exposure and HLA in healthy donors. Study-wide findings and caveats: Later on, an analysis found that several of the most significant clusters appeared to be linked to common viral pathogens, which included parvovirus B19. An analysis that came later showed most CMV-associated TCR beta chains appearing HLA-restricted. Researchers catalogued approximately 170 TCR beta chains as cytomegalovirus-associated.

This PCR relied on a set of 60 Vbeta primers and 13 Jbeta primers. The data were produced by immunoSEQ multiplex PCR, yet TCRdb's version contains in-frame clones alone and is incomplete. The repertoire shows about 54,000 clones; the top ten hold roughly 7.1%. CDR1 is KGHSH, CDR2 LQKENI, per germline. Trimming removed 6 bases at V and 7 bases at J, with 30 bases between. The CDR3 contains 18 residues. About this clone: Its specificity is unknown.

This clonotype originated in a middle-aged woman in good health and CMV-seronegative. The rearrangement links TRBV18 to TRBJ1-1, with D possibly TRBD1 on 6 matching bases. Source material: PBMCs. The CDR3 protein is CASSHRPPRGKDPGEAFF. In nucleotides, the CDR3 is TGTGCCAGCTCCCACCGGCCCCCCAGGGGCAAAGACCCGGGTGAAGCTTTCTTT.